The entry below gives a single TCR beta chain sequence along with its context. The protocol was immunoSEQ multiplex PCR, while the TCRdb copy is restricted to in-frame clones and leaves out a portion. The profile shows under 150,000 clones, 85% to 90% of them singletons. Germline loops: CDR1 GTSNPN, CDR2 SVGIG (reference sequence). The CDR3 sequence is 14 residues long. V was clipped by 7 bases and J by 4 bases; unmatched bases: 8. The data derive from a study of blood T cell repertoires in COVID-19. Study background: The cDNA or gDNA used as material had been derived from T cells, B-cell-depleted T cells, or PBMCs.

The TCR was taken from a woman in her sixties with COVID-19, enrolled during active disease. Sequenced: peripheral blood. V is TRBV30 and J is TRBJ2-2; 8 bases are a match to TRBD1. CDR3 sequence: CASPRTGSTGELFF. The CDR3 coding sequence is TGTGCCTCCCCCCGGACAGGGAGCACCGGGGAGCTGTTTTTT.